This is a list of T cell receptor beta chains from one sample in a study of CD8 T cells in ankylosing spondylitis. One entry per CDR3 protein results from TCRdb running MiXCR on the 5' RACE reads. The sample holds about 390,000 distinct CDR3 sequences, about 22% seen once. Material for sequencing was blood, either unsorted or a sorted T cell fraction (not recorded which). All receptors derive from a male donor with ankylosing spondylitis. Each CDR3 is given with its conserved first and last residue. The D gene is left open where the match is weak. Only part of the rows carry a size: once, few, many, or a class if the clone is expanded.

v_gene	abundance	d_gene	j_gene	CDR3aa	CDR3nt
TRBV11-2	few	-	TRBJ2-2	CASSKNRAQGTGELFF	TGTGCCAGCAGCAAAAACAGGGCCCAGGGCACCGGGGAGCTGTTTTTT
TRBV4-1	few	TRBD2	TRBJ2-1	CASSQGGGLGSYNEQFF	TGCGCCAGCAGCCAAGGGGGGGGACTCGGCTCCTACAATGAGCAGTTCTTC
TRBV7-2	-	-	TRBJ1-1	CASSLRGGVWTEAFF	TGTGCCAGCAGCTTACGGGGGGGGGTATGGACTGAAGCTTTCTTT
TRBV10-3	-	-	TRBJ2-1	CAISMADLNNEQFF	TGTGCCATCAGTATGGCGGACCTAAACAATGAGCAGTTCTTC
TRBV28	-	-	TRBJ1-1	CASSPGLSKAFF	TGTGCCAGCAGTCCCGGACTGTCGAAGGCTTTCTTT
TRBV29-1	-	-	TRBJ2-5	CSVAGYQETQYF	TGCAGCGTTGCTGGGTACCAAGAGACCCAGTACTTC
TRBV20-1	-	TRBD2	TRBJ2-7	CSATRLAGPTAYEQYF	TGCAGTGCTACGCGACTAGCGGGACCAACTGCCTACGAGCAGTACTTC
TRBV7-2	-	-	TRBJ1-4	CASSISPSQGEKLFF	TGTGCCAGCAGCATTTCTCCGTCCCAAGGGGAAAAACTGTTTTTT
TRBV20-1	many	TRBD2	TRBJ2-1	CSAATSGRVNEQFF	TGCAGTGCCGCAACTAGCGGGAGGGTGAATGAGCAGTTCTTC
TRBV10-3	-	-	TRBJ2-1	CAISESWIYNEQFF	TGTGCCATCAGTGAGTCATGGATTTACAATGAGCAGTTCTTC
TRBV19	-	-	TRBJ1-5	CASSIVSGRQPQHF	TGTGCCAGTAGTATAGTTTCAGGGCGTCAGCCCCAGCATTTT
TRBV3-1	few	-	TRBJ2-5	CASSPGTYLAETQYF	TGTGCCAGCAGCCCAGGGACCTACTTGGCGGAGACCCAGTACTTC
TRBV29-1	many	TRBD1	TRBJ1-1	CSGGTGSNTEAFF	TGCAGCGGAGGGACAGGGTCGAACACTGAAGCTTTCTTT
TRBV28	-	TRBD2	TRBJ2-1	CASSRAGEARNEQFF	TGTGCCAGCAGTAGAGCGGGAGAGGCTAGAAATGAGCAGTTCTTC
TRBV5-5	few	TRBD2	TRBJ2-7	CASSGPGLGYEQYF	TGTGCCAGCAGCGGCCCGGGACTAGGCTACGAGCAGTACTTC
TRBV24-1	few	TRBD2	TRBJ2-1	CATSGPVAGGPFYNEQFF	TGTGCCACCAGTGGGCCCGTAGCGGGAGGGCCGTTCTACAATGAGCAGTTCTTC
TRBV29-1	few	-	TRBJ1-1	CSVESNGLNTEAFF	TGCAGCGTTGAGAGTAACGGCCTGAACACTGAAGCTTTCTTT
TRBV5-1	once	TRBD2	TRBJ2-5	CASSFSLAEETQYF	TGCGCCAGCAGCTTTTCGCTAGCGGAAGAGACCCAGTACTTC
TRBV29-1	-	-	TRBJ1-4	CSVREGATNEKLFF	TGCAGCGTCAGAGAGGGGGCAACTAATGAAAAACTGTTTTTT
TRBV5-1	many	TRBD2	TRBJ2-7	CASRSGSAIYEQYF	TGCGCCAGCAGAAGCGGGAGCGCGATCTACGAGCAGTACTTC
TRBV6-2/TRBV6-3	few	TRBD2	TRBJ2-5	CASSPHFSGRGETQYF	TGTGCCAGCAGCCCTCATTTTAGCGGGAGAGGAGAGACCCAGTACTTC
TRBV28	-	TRBD1	TRBJ2-2	CASSFIWTGSANTGELFF	TGTGCCAGCAGTTTCATCTGGACAGGTAGCGCGAACACCGGGGAGCTGTTTTTT
TRBV23-1	-	TRBD2	TRBJ2-1	CASSQAGTSGRHNEQFF	TGCGCCAGCAGTCAAGCTGGGACTAGCGGGAGGCACAATGAGCAGTTCTTC
TRBV29-1	few	-	TRBJ2-7	CSVARTAAYEQYF	TGCAGCGTCGCCCGGACAGCCGCCTACGAGCAGTACTTC
TRBV12-3/TRBV12-4	once	-	TRBJ2-2	CASSLSLGGELFF	TGTGCCAGCAGTTTATCTCTCGGCGGGGAGCTGTTTTTT
TRBV6-2/TRBV6-3	-	-	TRBJ2-3	CASSTVASQYF	TGTGCCAGCAGTACCGTTGCGTCGCAGTATTTT
TRBV20-1	many	TRBD2	TRBJ2-3	CSASRAGGPDTQYF	TGCAGTGCTAGTAGGGCGGGAGGGCCAGATACGCAGTATTTT
TRBV5-1	once	TRBD2	TRBJ2-3	CASSLFGGGRFTDTQYF	TGCGCCAGCAGCTTGTTTGGCGGCGGGAGGTTCACAGATACGCAGTATTTT
TRBV14	many	TRBD1	TRBJ2-7	CASSQTYPQGVYEQYF	TGTGCCAGCAGCCAAACGTATCCGCAGGGGGTGTACGAGCAGTACTTC
TRBV7-2	few	TRBD2	TRBJ2-3	CASSPSGGGPDTQYF	TGTGCCAGCAGCCCTAGCGGGGGGGGGCCAGATACGCAGTATTTT
TRBV27	few	-	TRBJ1-3	CARTTRGNLNTIYF	TGTGCCAGAACAACCAGGGGAAACCTAAACACCATATATTTT
TRBV4-3	-	TRBD2	TRBJ2-3	CASSQGLASDTQYF	TGCGCCAGCAGCCAAGGACTAGCGTCAGATACGCAGTATTTT
TRBV6-2/TRBV6-3	few	-	TRBJ1-1	CASRDTNTEAFF	TGTGCCAGCAGGGACACGAACACTGAAGCTTTCTTT
TRBV5-1	few	-	TRBJ2-7	CASSLVGELSYEQYF	TGCGCCAGCAGCTTGGTTGGGGAGTTGTCCTACGAGCAGTACTTC
TRBV25-1	few	TRBD1	TRBJ1-5	CASSGDRGWDQPQHF	TGTGCCAGCAGTGGGGACAGGGGGTGGGATCAGCCCCAGCATTTT
TRBV11-3	once	-	TRBJ2-2	CASSSRGRENTGELFF	TGTGCCAGCAGCTCCCGGGGGCGGGAGAACACCGGGGAGCTGTTTTTT
TRBV30	few	-	TRBJ2-1	CAWSGINEQFF	TGTGCCTGGAGTGGTATCAATGAGCAGTTCTTC
TRBV20-1	-	-	TRBJ2-5	CSARLSQETQYF	TGCAGTGCTAGATTATCCCAAGAGACCCAGTACTTC
TRBV12-3/TRBV12-4	many	-	TRBJ2-3	CASSPIVSTDTQYF	TGTGCCAGCAGTCCGATCGTCAGCACAGATACGCAGTATTTT
TRBV7-6	few	-	TRBJ2-7	CASSLDRDSSYEQYF	TGTGCCAGCAGCTTAGATCGGGATAGCTCCTACGAGCAGTACTTC
TRBV20-1	few	TRBD2	TRBJ2-3	CSARGPSGIADTQYF	TGCAGTGCTAGAGGTCCTAGCGGGATCGCAGATACGCAGTATTTT
TRBV30	-	-	TRBJ2-7	CAWTLTGGEQYF	TGTGCCTGGACCCTCACCGGGGGCGAGCAGTACTTC
TRBV6-4	few	-	TRBJ2-3	CASSIEYMADTQYF	TGTGCCAGCAGCATAGAGTATATGGCAGATACGCAGTATTTT
TRBV7-8	-	-	TRBJ2-1	CASSSVDSYNEQFF	TGTGCCAGCAGCTCCGTGGACTCATACAATGAGCAGTTCTTC
TRBV20-1	many	-	TRBJ2-7	CSARDQGEQYF	TGCAGTGCTAGAGATCAAGGGGAGCAGTACTTC
TRBV29-1	-	-	TRBJ2-7	CSVRGPGDYEQYF	TGCAGCGTCCGGGGCCCGGGAGACTACGAGCAGTACTTC
TRBV20-1	once	-	TRBJ2-1	CSASYSWATHNEQFF	TGCAGTGCTAGTTATTCTTGGGCTACCCACAATGAGCAGTTCTTC
TRBV11-2	many	-	TRBJ2-1	CASSLDPLGVPYNEQFF	TGTGCCAGCAGCTTAGATCCTCTAGGCGTCCCGTACAATGAGCAGTTCTTC
TRBV3-1	-	-	TRBJ2-7	CASSQSPALREQYF	TGTGCCAGCAGTCAATCCCCCGCGCTGAGGGAGCAGTACTTC
TRBV2	few	-	TRBJ2-6	CASRLQGSYGANVLTF	TGTGCCAGCAGGTTACAAGGATCGTACGGGGCCAACGTCCTGACTTTC
TRBV5-1	few	TRBD1	TRBJ1-1	CASSWGTGRNTEAFF	TGCGCCAGCAGCTGGGGGACAGGACGAAACACTGAAGCTTTCTTT
TRBV20-1	-	TRBD1	TRBJ2-2	CSARTGAGELFF	TGCAGTGCTAGGACAGGGGCCGGGGAGCTGTTTTTT
TRBV29-1	many	-	TRBJ2-5	CSVLPGLETQYF	TGCAGCGTACTTCCGGGTTTGGAGACCCAGTACTTC
TRBV3-1	-	-	TRBJ2-3	CASSLGSYSDTQYF	TGTGCCAGCAGCCTCGGGAGTTACTCAGATACGCAGTATTTT